The 27 T cell receptor beta chains presented below share a single source sample, sequenced in a study of T cells in Graves' hyperthyroidism and ophthalmopathy. RNA transcripts were the template for amplifying TCR beta CDR3 regions. With the HTBI primer set, the TCR CDR3 went through a first round of RT-PCR. A single record per CDR3 protein comes from TCRdb applying MiXCR to the multiplex PCR reads. The sample lists 750,000 to 950,000 distinct CDR3 sequences, about two fifths occurring once. The sequenced material came from blood. The receptors here all came from a man aged 18 to 35 with Graves' hyperthyroidism.

This clonotype appeared many times. The rearrangement links TRBV19 to TRBJ1-2; D gene unclear. The V end lost 7 bases, the J end lost 3 bases, and 9 bases lay between the germline ends. From germline, CDR1 is LNHDA and CDR2 SQIVND (reference sequence). CDR3 length: 12 amino acids. The CDR3 region is CASIDDYYGYTF. DNA of the CDR3: TGTGCCAGTATAGACGACTACTATGGCTACACCTTC. Together with reference TRBV19 and TRBJ1-2, the CDR3 gives the full variable domain: DGGITQSPKYLFRKEGQNVTLSCEQNLNHDAMYWYRQDPGQGLRLIYYSQIVNDFQKGDIAEGYSVSREKKESFPLTVTSAQKNPTAFYLCASIDDYYGYTFGSGTRLTVV.

As concerns this clonotype: The junction shows a germline mismatch at one end, possibly a read error. The J gene is TRBJ1-1, the V gene TRBV9, with D hard to call. The length of the CDR3 is 14 residues. CDR1 SGDLS and CDR2 YYNGEE come from the germline V gene. CDR3 region: CACSVVQLYTEAFF. Here the CDR3 DNA reads TGTGCCTGCAGCGTAGTGCAGCTATACACTGAAGCTTTCTTT.

The CDR3 bases are TGTGCCAGTAGTATAGAGGGGGCGCGGGGCACCGGGGAGCTGTTTTTT. Amino acid sequence: CASSIEGARGTGELFF. This chain connects TRBV19 to TRBJ2-2, with D possibly called TRBD1 or TRBD2 (6 bases each). Germline loops: CDR1 LNHDA, CDR2 SQIVND (reference sequence). V was clipped by 0 bases and J by 4 bases, with 12 bases between them. The CDR3 has 16 amino acids.

Note on this clonotype: One junction end does not reproduce the germline sequence, and a read error may be involved. This chain connects TRBV7-9 to TRBJ2-2; 12 bases align to TRBD2. This CDR3 is built from 16 residues. The V gene's germline CDR1 is SEHNR and CDR2 FQNEAQ (reference sequence). The CDR3 here is CASSQGTSGLAGELFF. The CDR3, as DNA: TGCGCCAGCAGCCAAGGGACTAGCGGGTTAGCCGGGGAGCTGTTTTTT.

Ten or more counts support this clonotype. The chain combines TRBV29-1 with TRBJ1-1; D call uncertain. Germline V gene sequence: CDR1 SQVTM, CDR2 ANQGSEA. Trimming shortened V by 1 base and J by 4 bases, and 10 bases separated the two germline ends. This CDR3 comprises 13 residues. The DNA for the CDR3 is TGCAGCGTTGAAGCCCCTGGGAGCACTGAAGCTTTCTTT. Translation: CSVEAPGSTEAFF. Full variable domain (missing parts from reference TRBV29-1 and TRBJ1-1): SAVISQKPSRDICQRGTSLTIQCQVDSQVTMMFWYRQQPGQSLTLIATANQGSEATYESGFVIDKFPISRPNLTFSTLTVSNMSPEDSSIYLCSVEAPGSTEAFFGQGTRLTVV.

The table lists this clonotype with many counts. The V and J genes are TRBV19 and TRBJ1-1; D is perhaps TRBD1 (6 bases). The CDR3 is made up of 13 amino acids. With 7 bases removed from V and 3 bases from J, the gap between germline ends came to 12 bases. Per germline, CDR1 LNHDA and CDR2 SQIVND (reference sequence). The CDR3 region is CASTQGRDTEAFF. The DNA of the CDR3 is TGTGCCAGTACACAGGGCAGGGACACTGAAGCTTTCTTT.

V and J are TRBV7-9 and TRBJ2-7; maybe TRBD1 (6 bases). The CDR3 spans 13 residues. Germline-derived CDR1 and CDR2 are SEHNR and FQNEAQ (reference sequence). V dropped 5 bases and J dropped 2 bases, with 10 bases sitting between them. The CDR3 bases are TGTGCCAGCAGCGAGGGACATGCCTACGAGCAGTACTTC. Translation: CASSEGHAYEQYF.

This clonotype was counted at least ten times. The chain uses TRBV20-1 and TRBJ2-5; D call uncertain. The CDR3 length is 12 residues. Deletions cut 6 bases from V and 1 base from J, with 9 bases between. Germline-derived CDR1 and CDR2 are DFQATT and SNEGSKA (reference sequence). CDR3 sequence reads: CSAATAQETQYF. The CDR3 bases are TGCAGTGCCGCGACGGCCCAAGAGACCCAGTACTTC.

The V and J genes are TRBV2 and TRBJ1-4; tentatively, D is TRBD1 (5 bases). V dropped 8 bases and J dropped 6 bases, with 13 bases sitting between them. Germline CDR1 and CDR2: SNHLY and FYNNEI. CDR3 length equals 13 residues. The CDR3 region is CASSHGRDEKLFF. The CDR3 DNA reads TGTGCCAGCTCCCATGGCAGGGATGAAAAACTGTTTTTT.

CDR3 residues: CASSSLGAGEQYEQYF. The CDR3 DNA is TGTGCCAGCAGCTCCCTCGGGGCGGGAGAACAGTACGAGCAGTACTTC. This rearrangement joins TRBV7-9 to TRBJ2-7; 7 nucleotides match TRBD2. Germline V CDR1 and CDR2: SEHNR, FQNEAQ (reference sequence). The V gene end was trimmed by 4 bases and the J gene end by 4 bases; junction bases not matched to a gene: 13. There are 16 residues in the CDR3.

This clonotype came up a few times. The chain links TRBV2 to TRBJ2-7; no firm D call. V lost 0 bases to trimming and J lost 0 bases, with 12 bases between them. The CDR3 runs 16 residues. Germline-derived CDR1 and CDR2 are SNHLY and FYNNEI. The chain's CDR3 is CASSEAGGNLSYEQYF. The CDR3 bases are TGTGCCAGCAGTGAAGCGGGTGGGAACCTCTCCTACGAGCAGTACTTC. Filled out from reference TRBV2 and TRBJ2-7, the complete variable domain reads EPEVTQTPSHQVTQMGQEVILRCVPISNHLYFYWYRQILGQKVEFLVSFYNNEISEKSEIFDDQFSVERPDGSNFTLKIRSTKLEDSAMYFCASSEAGGNLSYEQYFGPGTRLTVT.

There are a few counts of this clonotype. CDR3 residues: CASSQGIWDNYGYTF. DNA of the CDR3: TGTGCCAGCAGCCAAGGGATCTGGGACAACTATGGCTACACCTTC. The chain joins TRBV7-6 to TRBJ1-2; D might be TRBD1 (5 bases). The CDR3 sequence is 15 residues long. Deletions cut 5 bases from V and 2 bases from J, with 15 bases between. CDR1 is SGHVS, CDR2 FNYEAQ, per germline. Using reference TRBV7-6 and TRBJ1-2 for the parts outside the CDR3, the full variable domain is GAGVSQSPRYKVTKRGQDVALRCDPISGHVSLYWYRQALGQGPEFLTYFNYEAQQDKSGLPNDRFSAERPEGSISTLTIQRTEQRDSAMYRCASSQGIWDNYGYTFGSGTRLTVV.

This clonotype was seen repeatedly, ten times or more. The CDR3 nucleotides are TGTGCCAGCAGCGGTCAGGGCCGGGCGAACACTGAAGCTTTCTTT. Its protein is CASSGQGRANTEAFF. V and J are TRBV7-9 and TRBJ1-1; possibly TRBD1 for D (5 bases). CDR3 length: 15 amino acids. CDR1 is SEHNR, CDR2 FQNEAQ, per germline (reference sequence). V lost 5 bases, J lost 1 base, and 14 bases lay in between.

The gene calls are TRBV7-8 and TRBJ1-2, with a tentative D call TRBD1 (6 bases). There are 15 residues in the CDR3. CDR1 SGHVS and CDR2 FQNEAQ come from the germline V gene. V dropped 5 bases and J dropped 4 bases, with 17 bases sitting between them. CDR3 nucleotides: TGTGCCAGCAGCCCCACACAGGGAGGGATCTATGGCTACACCTTC. Translating it yields CASSPTQGGIYGYTF.

The chain is built from TRBV20-1 and TRBJ2-7, with a tentative D call TRBD2 (6 bases). CDR1 and CDR2 from the germline V gene are DFQATT and SNEGSKA (reference sequence). This CDR3 is 14 amino acids long. V was clipped by 6 bases and J by 3 bases, with 18 bases between them. In DNA form, the CDR3 reads TGCAGTGCACGGAGGGGCGGGGAAAGCTACGAGCAGTACTTC. It yields the protein CSARRGGESYEQYF.

This clonotype was picked up a small number of times. The rearrangement links TRBV20-1 to TRBJ1-6; D remains ambiguous. The germline gives CDR1 DFQATT, CDR2 SNEGSKA (reference sequence). The V end lost 0 bases, the J end lost 7 bases, and 10 bases lay between the germline ends. The CDR3 runs 14 residues. This CDR3 reads CSARDRALNSPLHF. The CDR3 coding sequence is TGCAGTGCTAGAGACCGGGCCCTCAATTCACCCCTCCACTTT.

The CDR3 region has the DNA TGCGCCAGCAGCCGAACCGGGACAGGGAACACCGGGGAGCTGTTTTTT. It specifies CASSRTGTGNTGELFF. The chain employs TRBV5-1 and TRBJ2-2; 8 nucleotides align to TRBD1. Trimming at V came to 4 bases and at J to 1 base, leaving 6 bases not matched to a gene. This CDR3 is built from 16 residues. CDR1 and CDR2 from the germline V gene are SGHRS and YFSETQ.

This clonotype has a single count. CDR3: CASSPGGNIQYF. CDR3 DNA: TGTGCCAGCAGCCCAGGAGGCAACATTCAGTACTTC. V is TRBV7-3 and J is TRBJ2-5; D perhaps matches TRBD2 (5 bases). The DNA end is a closer match to TRBJ2-4, so the J assignment may be wrong. The CDR3 is made up of 12 amino acids. Germline V gives CDR1 SGHTA, CDR2 FQGTGA.

This clonotype was seen a single time. A clone one base away is much larger, so this may be a read error. V gene TRBV7-3 combines with J gene TRBJ2-7, with no clear D. The germline V gene has CDR1 SGHTA and CDR2 FQGTGA. Deletions cut 5 bases from V and 2 bases from J, with 16 bases between. The CDR3 has 15 residues. In DNA form, the CDR3 reads TGTGCCAGCAGCCCAACGGCTTCTCTAACCTACGAGCAGTACTTC. This gives the protein CASSPTASLTYEQYF. The entire variable domain, with the rest obtained from reference TRBV7-3 and TRBJ2-7, is as follows: GAGVSQTPSNKVTEKGKYVELRCDPISGHTALYWYRQSLGQGPEFLIYFQGTGAADDSGLPNDRFFAVRPEGSVSTLKIQRTERGDSAVYLCASSPTASLTYEQYFGPGTRLTVT.

This clonotype was seen a handful of times. V gene TRBV19 combines with J gene TRBJ2-7, with D uncertain. CDR3 length: 14 residues. CDR1 LNHDA and CDR2 SQIVND come from the germline V gene (reference sequence). Trimming left V 2 bases short and J 6 bases short, with 14 bases between. The CDR3 region is CASSIPQVFAEQYF. The DNA for the CDR3 is TGTGCCAGTAGTATACCTCAAGTGTTTGCCGAGCAGTACTTC.

For this clonotype: Possible read error: a much larger clone is one base away. This chain connects TRBV2 to TRBJ1-2; a possible D gene is TRBD1 (6 bases). CDR1 SNHLY and CDR2 FYNNEI come from the germline V gene. The CDR3 totals 12 residues. CDR3 region: CASRGGGDGHTF. Written as DNA, the CDR3 is TGTGCCAGCAGGGGGGGGGGCGATGGCCACACCTTC.

This chain joins TRBV19 and TRBJ2-7, with TRBD1 matching over 11 bases. CDR1 is LNHDA and CDR2 is SQIVND in the germline V gene (reference sequence). V was clipped by 3 bases and J by 9 bases; unmatched bases: 7. This CDR3 is 14 amino acids long. The CDR3 protein is CASSMGQGVDVQYF. The DNA for the CDR3 is TGTGCCAGTAGTATGGGACAGGGGGTCGACGTGCAGTACTTC.

Points on this clonotype: At one of its ends the junction is not consistent with the germline gene, which may arise from a read error. The V and J genes are TRBV2 and TRBJ2-7; 8 bases line up with TRBD2. This CDR3 contains 17 residues. From germline, CDR1 is SNHLY and CDR2 FYNNEI. CDR3 region: CAISEADGSGSSYEQYF. CDR3 in DNA: TGTGCCATCAGTGAAGCGGATGGGAGCGGGAGCTCCTACGAGCAGTACTTC.

The chain recombines TRBV29-1 with TRBJ2-3; maybe TRBD2 (6 bases). Germline assignment: CDR1 SQVTM and CDR2 ANQGSEA. Trimming shortened V by 4 bases and J by 3 bases, and 11 bases separated the two germline ends. This CDR3 is 13 amino acids long. Here the CDR3 DNA reads TGCAGCGTTGCCTCGGCGGGAACAGATACGCAGTATTTT. Translated, it gives CSVASAGTDTQYF.

The chain recombines TRBV15 with TRBJ2-6, with 11 bases that match TRBD2. Germline V gene data show CDR1 as LNHNV and CDR2 as YYDKDF (reference sequence). The V segment lost 2 bases and the J segment 0 bases; nucleotides outside the gene matches: 6. This CDR3 region has 19 residues. The CDR3 bases are TGTGCCACCAGCAGACGCGGACTAGCGGGCTCCTCTGGGGCCAACGTCCTGACTTTC. This gives the protein CATSRRGLAGSSGANVLTF.

This clonotype was recorded many times. The chain recombines TRBV7-8 with TRBJ2-2; D is undetermined. The V end was cut by 3 bases, the J end by 3 bases, with 8 bases between. Looked up from germline, CDR1 is SGHVS and CDR2 is FQNEAQ. The CDR3 has 14 amino acids. The CDR3 sequence is CASSFRRHTGELFF. In nucleotides, the CDR3 is TGTGCCAGCAGCTTTCGCAGACACACCGGGGAGCTGTTTTTT.

With regard to this clonotype: A single base separates this from a much larger clone, so it may be a read error. This rearrangement joins TRBV10-3 to TRBJ1-1; 7 nucleotides line up with TRBD1. Germline V gene lookup returns CDR1 ENHRY and CDR2 SYGVKD. The CDR3 is 17 residues long. CDR3 loop: CTISESWTGLLNTEAFF. In DNA form, the CDR3 reads TGTACCATCAGTGAGTCGTGGACAGGCCTTTTGAACACTGAAGCTTTCTTT.